What follows describes a single TCR beta chain. The V gene's germline CDR1 is SEHNR and CDR2 FQNEAQ (reference sequence). With 4 bases removed from V and 7 bases from J, the gap between germline ends came to 16 bases. This CDR3 contains 14 residues. The sample belongs to a study of blood T cell repertoires in COVID-19. Turning to the study itself: PBMCs, B-cell-depleted T cells, or T cells provided the cDNA or gDNA that made up the material.

Sequenced by immunoSEQ multiplex PCR; TCRdb stores in-frame clones only, minus some. The sample has roughly 220,000 clones, 80% to 85% seen once. Sample: peripheral blood. The sequence was collected from a man aged 30-40 years with active or convalescent COVID-19. The chain combines TRBV7-9 with TRBJ1-2, with D perhaps TRBD1 (6 bases). CDR3: CASSSNRGGFGYTF. The CDR3 nucleotides read TGTGCCAGCAGCTCAAATCGGGGGGGCTTTGGCTACACCTTC.